This entry lists 18 T cell receptor beta chains sequenced from one sample in a study of CD8+CD57+ T cells in acquired aplastic anemia. Previously, flow cytometry had revealed CD8+CD57+ cell expansion in the patients chosen for sequencing. TCR beta VDJ and CDR3 profiling used genomic DNA as template. TCRdb reprocessed the reads with MiXCR, giving one entry per CDR3 protein. This table holds 150,000 to 180,000 distinct CDR3 sequences, approximately 52% found once. Sample: sorted CD4+, CD8+, or CD8+CD57+ T cells (not recorded which) from PBMCs. These receptors all stem from a human donor with aplastic anemia.

This chain uses TRBV7-3 with TRBJ2-1, with D possibly TRBD2 on 6 matching bases. The ends were cut back, 3 bases at V and 5 bases at J, with 8 bases in the middle. Germline-derived CDR1 and CDR2 are SGHTA and FQGTGA. This CDR3 comprises 13 residues. The CDR3 bases are TGTGCCAGCAGCTTTTCTAGCGACAATGAGCAGTTCTTC. Protein sequence: CASSFSSDNEQFF.

The chain combines TRBV29-1 with TRBJ2-2, with TRBD1 matching over 8 bases. The V segment lost 8 bases and the J segment 4 bases; nucleotides outside the gene matches: 12. This CDR3 is 15 amino acids long. Germline V CDR1 and CDR2: SQVTM, ANQGSEA. CDR3 bases: TGCAGCCCTTCCGTCGAGGGACAGGTCACCGGGGAGCTGTTTTTT. Translation: CSPSVEGQVTGELFF.

CDR3 DNA sequence: TGTGCCAGCAGCTTGACTCCAGCCTACGAGCAGTACTTC. Translating gives CASSLTPAYEQYF. The rearrangement joins TRBV5-5 to TRBJ2-7; D is unresolved. Trimming removed 1 base at V and 2 bases at J, with 7 bases between. Germline V CDR1 and CDR2: SGHKS, YYEKEE (reference sequence). The CDR3 length is 13 residues.

By share, this clonotype counts as medium-sized. The J gene is TRBJ2-7, the V gene TRBV6-1; D possibly corresponds to TRBD2 (7 bases). The CDR3 runs to 15 residues. The V gene lost 3 bases and the J gene lost 5 bases, with 17 bases spanning the gap. Germline assignment: CDR1 MNHNS and CDR2 SASEGT. The CDR3 is CASSENTEGGNEQYF. CDR3 nucleotide sequence: TGTGCCAGCAGTGAGAACACTGAGGGGGGGAACGAGCAGTACTTC.

The sample holds many counts of this clonotype. The genes are TRBV7-9 and TRBJ1-2; D unresolved. Trimming left V 5 bases short and J 2 bases short, with 9 bases between. Germline V gene lookup returns CDR1 SEHNR and CDR2 FQNEAQ (reference sequence). The CDR3 loop spans 13 amino acids. The CDR3 loop is CASSLGRNYGYTF. CDR3 DNA: TGTGCCAGCAGCCTCGGACGGAACTATGGCTACACCTTC. Combining the CDR3 with reference TRBV7-9 and TRBJ1-2 gives the whole variable domain DTGVSQNPRHKITKRGQNVTFRCDPISEHNRLYWYRQTLGQGPEFLTYFQNEAQLEKSRLLSDRFSAERPKGSFSTLEIQRTEQGDSAMYLCASSLGRNYGYTFGSGTRLTVV.

The rearrangement joins TRBV29-1 to TRBJ1-2; 7 nucleotides align to TRBD1. J was trimmed by 1 base and V by 7 bases; bases with no gene match: 6. Germline V gives CDR1 SQVTM, CDR2 ANQGSEA. The CDR3 is 13 amino acids. The CDR3 region is CSAGQAYNYGYTF. As DNA, the CDR3 is TGCAGCGCTGGACAGGCGTATAACTATGGCTACACCTTC.

Turning to this clonotype: Just one base apart from a much larger clone, this may be a read error. The chain combines TRBV4-2 with TRBJ2-5; D not certain. The V gene lost 1 base and the J gene lost 3 bases, with 9 bases spanning the gap. The CDR3 contains 14 residues. Per the germline V gene, CDR1 is LGHNA and CDR2 is YNFKEQ. CDR3 coding DNA: TGTGCCAGCAGCCAAGGTCGAGCTGAAGAGACCCAGTACTTC. Residues: CASSQGRAEETQYF.

This CDR3 is CATSRGRGGTNNEQFF. The CDR3 coding sequence is TGTGCCACCAGCAGAGGGCGGGGGGGTACTAACAATGAGCAGTTCTTC. V usage is TRBV15 and J usage is TRBJ2-1; 9 bases are shared with TRBD2. V trimming: 1 base; J trimming: 5 bases; junction bases outside the gene matches: 6. From germline, CDR1 is LNHNV and CDR2 YYDKDF (reference sequence). The CDR3 covers 16 residues.

The chain links TRBV10-2 to TRBJ2-1; D call uncertain. Trimming took 9 bases from V and 9 from J, leaving 21 bases between them. The CDR3 length is 14 residues. CDR1 is WSHSY, CDR2 SAAADI, per germline. CDR3 amino acids: CASLYDRNRVEQFF. CDR3 nucleotides: TGCGCCAGTCTCTACGATAGGAATCGGGTTGAGCAGTTCTTC.

This clonotype was seen a handful of times. This may arise from a read error, as a much more abundant clone is one base away. The V gene is TRBV11-2, the J gene TRBJ2-1, with D uncertain. The germline V gene has CDR1 SGHAT and CDR2 FQNNGV. This CDR3 has 13 amino acids. CDR3 amino acids: CASGANSYDEQFF. The CDR3 DNA follows: TGTGCCAGCGGTGCGAACTCCTACGATGAGCAGTTCTTC.

There are many counts of this clonotype. The CDR3 here is CASSPGQGGTDTQYF. The CDR3 DNA reads TGTGCCAGCAGCCCTGGACAGGGTGGCACAGATACGCAGTATTTT. The genes are TRBV7-9 and TRBJ2-3, with TRBD1 matching 8 bases. The CDR3 has 15 residues. Germline trimming cut 5 bases from V and 1 base from J; bases unmatched to any gene: 5. Germline V gene lookup returns CDR1 SEHNR and CDR2 FQNEAQ (reference sequence).

The chain employs TRBV15 and TRBJ1-6; D possibly corresponds to TRBD1 (5 bases). Trimming removed 1 base at V and 11 bases at J, with 9 bases between. This CDR3 comprises 13 residues. CDR1 is LNHNV, CDR2 YYDKDF, per germline (reference sequence). The CDR3 coding sequence is TGTGCCACCAGCAGAGGATGGGGGACACCCCTCCACTTT. It is translated as CATSRGWGTPLHF.

V usage is TRBV19 and J usage is TRBJ1-5; 8 bases map to TRBD1. This CDR3 contains 16 residues. Germline trimming cut 5 bases from V and 6 bases from J; bases unmatched to any gene: 12. Germline V CDR1 and CDR2: LNHDA, SQIVND (reference sequence). CDR3 nucleotide sequence: TGTGCCAGTAGTCTCGTGGGACAGGTGAGGAGTCAGCCCCAGCATTTT. Residues: CASSLVGQVRSQPQHF.

In this sample, this clonotype turned up a few times. The CDR3 region is CSVEDGTEYQETQYF. As DNA, the CDR3 is TGCAGCGTTGAAGACGGGACCGAGTACCAAGAGACCCAGTACTTC. This chain joins TRBV29-1 and TRBJ2-5; D could derive from TRBD1 or TRBD2 (5 bases each). This CDR3 comprises 15 residues. V was clipped by 0 bases and J by 0 bases, with 11 bases between them. CDR1 is SQVTM and CDR2 is ANQGSEA in the germline V gene.

The chain has TRBV5-1 and TRBJ2-1; 10 bases match TRBD1. CDR1 SGHRS and CDR2 YFSETQ come from the germline V gene. This CDR3 is built from 15 residues. Germline trimming cut 5 bases from V and 4 bases from J; bases unmatched to any gene: 6. The CDR3 nucleotides read TGCGCCAGCAGTTTAGCGGGACAGGGGTACAATGAGCAGTTCTTC. This codes for CASSLAGQGYNEQFF.

The chain joins TRBV19 to TRBJ2-7, with D tentatively TRBD2 (6 bases). V lost 0 bases to trimming and J lost 5 bases, with 8 bases between them. The germline gives CDR1 LNHDA, CDR2 SQIVND (reference sequence). The CDR3 spans 13 residues. The CDR3 reads CASSIDRGDEQYF. The CDR3 coding sequence is TGTGCCAGTAGTATAGATCGCGGGGACGAGCAGTACTTC.

At least ten counts were recorded for this clonotype. V and J are TRBV6-4 and TRBJ2-3; D gene uncertain. V was shortened by 2 bases and J by 4 bases, with 10 bases between the two germline ends. CDR3 size: 14 residues. The V gene's germline CDR1 is MRHNA and CDR2 SNTAGT. CDR3 nucleotide sequence: TGTGCCAGCAGTGACGGTGGCAGCTCAGATACGCAGTATTTT. Its translation is CASSDGGSSDTQYF.

This sequence joins TRBV29-1 and TRBJ1-1; D call uncertain. Germline V gives CDR1 SQVTM, CDR2 ANQGSEA. The CDR3 is 12 residues long. V lost 5 bases and J 1 base, leaving 8 bases between the germline ends. The CDR3 coding sequence is TGCAGCGTTCGGACCGGGAACACTGAAGCTTTCTTT. This sequence encodes CSVRTGNTEAFF. Variable domain in full (rest from reference TRBV29-1 and TRBJ1-1): SAVISQKPSRDICQRGTSLTIQCQVDSQVTMMFWYRQQPGQSLTLIATANQGSEATYESGFVIDKFPISRPNLTFSTLTVSNMSPEDSSIYLCSVRTGNTEAFFGQGTRLTVV.